The entry that follows covers one T cell receptor beta chain sequence. Antigen specificity is unknown. Germline V gene sequence: CDR1 SNHLY, CDR2 FYNNEI. The V gene end was trimmed by 4 bases and the J gene end by 6 bases; junction bases not matched to a gene: 1. The CDR3 has 14 amino acids. This table comes from immunoSEQ multiplex PCR, and its TCRdb copy is limited to in-frame clones, with some not included. The sample records some 80,000 clones, roughly nine tenths being singletons. This sample was taken from a study of OX40 agonist ivuxolimab in advanced cancers. Study-wide background: The treatment was a fully human IgG2 OX40 agonist, ivuxolimab. Study-wide points: CD8+ T cells (on average) carried more expanded clones than CD4+ T cells.

The receptor comes from an adult with an advanced solid tumor such as melanoma, head and neck, liver or kidney cancer. The sample was CD4+ or CD8+ T cells sorted from blood, taken in a trial of the OX40 agonist ivuxolimab. This chain connects TRBV2 to TRBJ2-4; the match to TRBD2 covers 12 bases. Here the CDR3 reads CASSGGLAGNIQYF. As DNA, the CDR3 is TGTGCCAGCAGTGGGGGACTAGCGGGAAACATTCAGTACTTC.